These 22 T cell receptor beta chains were sequenced from one sample in a study of identical twins. TCRdb fed the 5' RACE reads into MiXCR, producing one record per CDR3 protein. The table shows some 250,000 distinct CDR3 sequences, with about 13% occurring only once. This same sample was also part of a study on yellow fever vaccine responses in identical twins.

The sample consisted of memory (CD45RO+) T cells sorted from blood. These TCRs come from a woman aged 18-30 years in good health.

This clonotype was recorded many times. The chain has TRBV14 and TRBJ2-7; tentatively, D is TRBD1 (5 bases). The CDR3 consists of 15 residues. Germline V gene data show CDR1 as SGHDN and CDR2 as FVKESK. V lost 1 base and J 3 bases, leaving 13 bases between the germline ends. CDR3 DNA: TGTGCCAGCAGCCAAGGTTCCAGGGCTTACTACGAGCAGTACTTC. Translating gives CASSQGSRAYYEQYF.

The chain has TRBV3-1 and TRBJ1-2; TRBD1 agrees at 10 bases. V dropped 5 bases and J dropped 3; count of bases not matched to a gene: 3. CDR1 is LGHDT and CDR2 is YNNKEL in the germline V gene (reference sequence). The CDR3 loop spans 14 amino acids. The CDR3 DNA sequence: TGTGCCAGCAGCGCGGACAGGGGGGACTATGGCTACACCTTC. Protein product: CASSADRGDYGYTF.

This clonotype occurred many times. The chain employs TRBV29-1 and TRBJ2-7; no clear D gene. The germline gives CDR1 SQVTM, CDR2 ANQGSEA. The CDR3 consists of 13 residues. V was clipped by 4 bases and J by 0 bases, with 10 bases between them. Here the CDR3 reads CSVVGPPSYEQYF. CDR3 coding DNA: TGCAGCGTTGTTGGCCCCCCCTCCTACGAGCAGTACTTC.

Concerning this clonotype: The junction differs from germline at one of its ends, possibly a read error. The gene calls are TRBV12-3 or TRBV12-4 and TRBJ2-3, with 16 bases lining up with TRBD2. This CDR3 spans 18 amino acids. The CDR3 DNA reads as TGTGCCATCAGTTTAGGGGCCCCGGGACTAGCGGGGGGGGATACGCAGTATTTT. This codes for CAISLGAPGLAGGDTQYF.

This chain links TRBV24-1 with TRBJ2-7; 11 bases fit TRBD1. V was clipped by 4 bases and J by 4 bases; unmatched bases: 5. The CDR3 sequence is 15 residues long. CDR1 is KGHDR and CDR2 is SFDVKD in the germline V gene. CDR3 sequence: CATSDWTGGRYEQYF. The CDR3 DNA sequence: TGTGCCACCAGTGACTGGACAGGGGGCAGGTACGAGCAGTACTTC.

The sample holds many counts of this clonotype. The gene calls are TRBV7-8 and TRBJ2-6, with a weak D call TRBD1 (6 bases). The CDR3 loop spans 17 amino acids. V lost 2 bases and J 0 bases, leaving 11 bases between the germline ends. From germline, CDR1 is SGHVS and CDR2 FQNEAQ. The CDR3 DNA reads TGTGCCAGCAGCTTAATGGACAGAGGCTCTGGGGCCAACGTCCTGACTTTC. Translation: CASSLMDRGSGANVLTF.

This clonotype showed up just a few times. CDR3 nucleotides: TGTGCCAGCAGTTACGCTAATAGCCGGGAGACCCAGTACTTC. Its translation is CASSYANSRETQYF. The chain has TRBV6-2 or TRBV6-3 and TRBJ2-5; D ambiguous. V shed 2 bases and J shed 5 bases, with 12 bases lying between them. Germline V gene sequence: CDR1 MNHEY, CDR2 SVGEGT. The CDR3 runs to 14 residues.

This chain joins TRBV20-1 and TRBJ2-6; 7 bases agree with TRBD2. The germline V gene has CDR1 DFQATT and CDR2 SNEGSKA (reference sequence). V shed 0 bases, J shed 2 bases, and the junction held 4 bases outside the gene matches. CDR3 length equals 16 residues. For the CDR3, the DNA is TGCAGTGCTAGAGATCAGGGAGGGACTGGGGCCAACGTCCTGACTTTC. It is translated as CSARDQGGTGANVLTF.

This clonotype was counted between two and nine times. The rearrangement uses TRBV7-2 and TRBJ2-7; D not certain. The CDR3 extends over 13 amino acids. Germline CDR1 SGHTA, CDR2 FQGNSA. With 1 base removed from V and 2 bases from J, the gap between germline ends came to 6 bases. The CDR3 protein is CASSLGRPYEQYF. The CDR3 DNA is TGTGCCAGCAGCTTAGGCAGACCCTACGAGCAGTACTTC.

Ten or more counts support this clonotype. The chain employs TRBV12-3 or TRBV12-4 and TRBJ2-7; D might be TRBD1 or TRBD2, each matching 5 bases. V was shortened by 5 bases and J by 2 bases, with 10 bases between the two germline ends. The CDR3 length is 13 residues. CDR3 bases: TGTGCCAGCAGTCGGGACGGAACCTACGAGCAGTACTTC. This encodes CASSRDGTYEQYF.

There are a few counts of this clonotype. The chain joins TRBV12-3 or TRBV12-4 to TRBJ2-5; D uncertain. The CDR3 length is 14 residues. The V end was cut by 7 bases, the J end by 5 bases, with 17 bases between. DNA for the CDR3: TGTGCCAGCACTTCCCGGCAGGTTGTCGAGACCCAGTACTTC. Its translation: CASTSRQVVETQYF.

The chain has TRBV14 and TRBJ2-7; the match to TRBD1 covers 7 bases. This CDR3 comprises 15 residues. The germline V gene has CDR1 SGHDN and CDR2 FVKESK. Trimming took 1 base from V and 2 from J; bases not matched to a gene: 5. Written as DNA, the CDR3 is TGTGCCAGCAGCCAAGTCGGACAGGTGACCTACGAGCAGTACTTC. Protein product: CASSQVGQVTYEQYF.

The V gene is TRBV19, the J gene TRBJ2-1; D gene unclear. Germline values: CDR1 LNHDA, CDR2 SQIVND (reference sequence). CDR3 size: 15 residues. V was trimmed by 3 bases and J by 3 bases, leaving 12 bases between them. CDR3 in amino acids: CASSIIVADYNEQFF. The CDR3 DNA is TGTGCCAGTAGTATTATTGTAGCAGACTACAATGAGCAGTTCTTC. The variable domain in full, with the rest retrieved from reference TRBV19 and TRBJ2-1, is DGGITQSPKYLFRKEGQNVTLSCEQNLNHDAMYWYRQDPGQGLRLIYYSQIVNDFQKGDIAEGYSVSREKKESFPLTVTSAQKNPTAFYLCASSIIVADYNEQFFGPGTRLTVL.

This clonotype was counted ten times or more. The chain is built from TRBV7-2 and TRBJ1-1, with 7 bases aligning to TRBD1. Germline loops: CDR1 SGHTA, CDR2 FQGNSA. J lost 8 bases, V lost 1 base, and 10 bases had no gene match. The CDR3 is 15 residues long. Here the CDR3 DNA reads TGTGCCAGCAGCTTAGACCCCAGGGGGGGGCGAGAAGCTTTCTTT. As protein: CASSLDPRGGREAFF.

The rearrangement uses TRBV4-1 and TRBJ2-3, with D unclear. This CDR3 contains 14 residues. CDR1 and CDR2 (germline): MGHRA, YSYEKL. The ends were cut back, 0 bases at V and 4 bases at J, with 8 bases in the middle. CDR3 nucleotide sequence: TGCGCCAGCAGCCAAGAAGATCTTGCAGATACGCAGTATTTT. Translation gives CASSQEDLADTQYF.

V usage is TRBV28 and J usage is TRBJ2-7; maybe TRBD1 (6 bases). The V and J ends lost 6 bases and 9 bases respectively, with 15 bases between them. The germline CDR1 and CDR2 sequences are MDHEN and SYDVKM. This CDR3 contains 12 residues. The CDR3 sequence: CASSPRGSGQYF. CDR3 DNA: TGTGCCAGCAGCCCTAGGGGGTCCGGGCAGTACTTC. Filled out from reference TRBV28 and TRBJ2-7, the complete variable domain reads DVKVTQSSRYLVKRTGEKVFLECVQDMDHENMFWYRQDPGLGLRLIYFSYDVKMKEKGDIPEGYSVSREKKERFSLILESASTNQTSMYLCASSPRGSGQYFGPGTRLTVT.

There are a few counts of this clonotype. This rearrangement joins TRBV5-1 to TRBJ2-1; D uncertain. Trimming removed 1 base from V and 9 bases from J, with 8 bases in between. The CDR3 has 12 amino acids. CDR1 is SGHRS and CDR2 is YFSETQ in the germline V gene. The CDR3 loop is CASSLQPSEQFF. The DNA of the CDR3 is TGCGCCAGCAGCTTGCAACCTAGTGAGCAGTTCTTC.

This chain connects TRBV6-1 to TRBJ2-5; 7 bases align to TRBD2. Germline trimming cut 3 bases from V and 0 bases from J; bases unmatched to any gene: 1. This CDR3 has 14 amino acids. Per germline, CDR1 MNHNS and CDR2 SASEGT. CDR3 protein: CASSEGGYQETQYF. The CDR3 DNA reads as TGTGCCAGCAGTGAGGGAGGGTACCAAGAGACCCAGTACTTC.

This chain uses TRBV28 with TRBJ2-3; D is unresolved. Trimming stripped 3 bases from V and 3 bases from J, with 7 bases between. The CDR3 length is 13 residues. CDR1 MDHEN and CDR2 SYDVKM come from the germline V gene. The CDR3 spells CASSFIATDTQYF. The CDR3 DNA follows: TGTGCCAGCAGTTTCATTGCTACAGATACGCAGTATTTT.

This clonotype was detected only a few times. This chain uses TRBV28 with TRBJ1-2, with a weak D call TRBD1 (6 bases). The length of the CDR3 is 14 residues. Trimming pared 6 bases from V and 7 bases from J, leaving 18 bases between. Germline CDR1 and CDR2: MDHEN and SYDVKM. CDR3 DNA sequence: TGTGCCAGCAGCTCCCCGCCCGAGGGGGGTGGCTACACCTTC. Residues: CASSSPPEGGGYTF.

In this sample, this clonotype turned up a few times. This chain uses TRBV2 with TRBJ1-2; 10 bases map to TRBD1. Germline V gene sequence: CDR1 SNHLY, CDR2 FYNNEI. J lost 5 bases, V lost 11 bases, and 8 bases had no gene match. The CDR3 has 13 amino acids. The CDR3 is CAGAPGQGYGYTF. The CDR3 nucleotides read TGTGCCGGAGCACCGGGACAGGGGTATGGCTACACCTTC.

This chain connects TRBV6-2 or TRBV6-3 to TRBJ2-5; 7 bases align to TRBD2. Per the germline V gene, CDR1 is MNHEY and CDR2 is SVGEGT. After removal of 0 bases from V and 4 bases from J, the junction contained 11 bases not matched to a gene. The CDR3 covers 17 residues. This CDR3 reads CASSYSSPSGGPETQYF. The CDR3 DNA is TGTGCCAGCAGTTACTCTTCCCCTAGCGGTGGACCAGAGACCCAGTACTTC.